The 2 T cell receptor beta chains listed next were all sequenced from one sample in a study of CD8 T cells in ankylosing spondylitis. In TCRdb, the 5' RACE reads were re-called with MiXCR into one record per CDR3 protein. The sample consists of around 250,000 distinct CDR3 sequences, 9.5% to 12% of them appearing once. Sample: blood, either unsorted or a sorted T cell fraction (not recorded which). The receptors come from a male donor with ankylosing spondylitis or in good health (not recorded which).

The V and J genes are TRBV28 and TRBJ1-2; D gene uncertain. The CDR3 is 12 amino acids. Trimming stripped 6 bases from V and 2 bases from J, with 7 bases between. CDR1 MDHEN and CDR2 SYDVKM come from the germline V gene. CDR3 nucleotide sequence: TGTGCCAGCAGATTTTCAAACTATGGCTACACCTTC. Amino acid sequence: CASRFSNYGYTF.

This clonotype was found a few times. This chain joins TRBV6-5 and TRBJ1-2; no firm D call. The CDR3 totals 12 residues. V was shortened by 6 bases and J by 3 bases, with 8 bases between the two germline ends. CDR1 and CDR2 from the germline V gene are MNHEY and SVGAGI. CDR3 bases: TGTGCCAGCAGGCGGCCAGACTATGGCTACACCTTC. This encodes CASRRPDYGYTF.